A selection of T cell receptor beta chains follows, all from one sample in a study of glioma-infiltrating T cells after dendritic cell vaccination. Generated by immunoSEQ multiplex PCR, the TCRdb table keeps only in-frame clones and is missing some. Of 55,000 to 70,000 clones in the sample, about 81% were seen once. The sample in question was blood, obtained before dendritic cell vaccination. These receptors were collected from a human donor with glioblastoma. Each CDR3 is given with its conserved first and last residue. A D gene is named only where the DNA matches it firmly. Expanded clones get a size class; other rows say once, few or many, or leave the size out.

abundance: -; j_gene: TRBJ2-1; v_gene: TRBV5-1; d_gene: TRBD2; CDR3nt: TGCGCCAGCAGCTCTGGACTAGCGGGGATCAATGAGCAGTTCTTC; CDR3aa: CASSSGLAGINEQFF
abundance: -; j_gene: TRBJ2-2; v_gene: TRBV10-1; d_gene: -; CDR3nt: TGCGCCAGCAGTGAGAGAAGGGGTCACACCGGGGAGCTGTTTTTT; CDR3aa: CASSERRGHTGELFF
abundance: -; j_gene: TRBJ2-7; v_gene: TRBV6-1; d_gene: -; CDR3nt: TGTGCCAGCAGTGAATGGACAGATGAGACCTACGAGCAGTACTTC; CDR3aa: CASSEWTDETYEQYF
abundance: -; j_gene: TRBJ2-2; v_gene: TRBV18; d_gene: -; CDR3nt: TGTGCCAGCTCACCGACCCAGAGGGCGAACACCGGGGAGCTGTTTTTT; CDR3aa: CASSPTQRANTGELFF
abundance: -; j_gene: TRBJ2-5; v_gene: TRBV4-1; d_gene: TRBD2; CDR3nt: TGCGCCAGCAGTGGTTCGACTAGCGGGGCCTTTGAGGAGACCCAGTACTTC; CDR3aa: CASSGSTSGAFEETQYF
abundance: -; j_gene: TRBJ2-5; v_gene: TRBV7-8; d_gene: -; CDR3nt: TGTGCCAGCAGCTTTTATGGACTGGGACAAGAGACCCAGTACTTC; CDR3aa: CASSFYGLGQETQYF
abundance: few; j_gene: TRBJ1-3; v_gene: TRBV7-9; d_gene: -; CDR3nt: TGTGCCAGCAGCTTAGAAGGGGGTGCTGGAAACACCATATATTTT; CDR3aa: CASSLEGGAGNTIYF
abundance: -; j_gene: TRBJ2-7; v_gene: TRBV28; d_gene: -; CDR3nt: TGTGCCAGCAACTCGGGAGATAACTACGAGCAGTACTTC; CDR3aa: CASNSGDNYEQYF
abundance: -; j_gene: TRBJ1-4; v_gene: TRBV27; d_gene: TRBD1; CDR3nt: TGTGCCAGCAGTGGCCGGACAGGCGAAAAACTGTTTTTT; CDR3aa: CASSGRTGEKLFF
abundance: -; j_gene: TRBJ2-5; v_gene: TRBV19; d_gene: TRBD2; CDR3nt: TGTGCCAGTAGTATGGGGACTAGCGGCCAAGAGACCCAGTACTTC; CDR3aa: CASSMGTSGQETQYF
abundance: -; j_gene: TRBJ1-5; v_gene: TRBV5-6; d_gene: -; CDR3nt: TGTGCCAGCAGCCTCATGGGCGGGACCAGCAATCAGCCCCAGCATTTT; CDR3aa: CASSLMGGTSNQPQHF
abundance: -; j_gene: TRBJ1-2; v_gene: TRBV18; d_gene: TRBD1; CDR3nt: TGTGCCAGCTCACGAGAACTCGCCCAGGGGGTCTCAGATGGCTACACCTTC; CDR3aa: CASSRELAQGVSDGYTF
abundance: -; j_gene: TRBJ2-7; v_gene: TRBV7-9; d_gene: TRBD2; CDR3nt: TGTGCCAGCAGCTCTCGACTAGCAGAGTATCCGCAGTACTTC; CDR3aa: CASSSRLAEYPQYF
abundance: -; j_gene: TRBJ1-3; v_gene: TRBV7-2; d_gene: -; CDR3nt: TGTGCCAGCAGCGACAACCGGGGGTTTGGAAACACCATATATTTT; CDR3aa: CASSDNRGFGNTIYF
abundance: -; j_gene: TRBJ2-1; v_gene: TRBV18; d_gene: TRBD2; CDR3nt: TGTGCCAGCTCCAAGAGACTAGCGGGGGGAGCATCCTACAATGAGCAGTTCTTC; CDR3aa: CASSKRLAGGASYNEQFF
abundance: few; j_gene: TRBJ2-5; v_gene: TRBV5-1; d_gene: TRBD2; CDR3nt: TGCGCCAGCAGCGGCGGGACTAGCAGGGAGACCCAGTACTTC; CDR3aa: CASSGGTSRETQYF
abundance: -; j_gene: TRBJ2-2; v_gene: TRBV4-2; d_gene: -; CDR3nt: TGTGCCAGCAGCCTCGGGGTGGGACAATACACCGGGGAGCTGTTTTTT; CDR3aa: CASSLGVGQYTGELFF
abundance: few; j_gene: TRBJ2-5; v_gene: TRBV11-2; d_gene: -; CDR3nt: TGTGCCAGCAGCTTAGATTACAGTAGCCAAGAGACCCAGTACTTC; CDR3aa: CASSLDYSSQETQYF
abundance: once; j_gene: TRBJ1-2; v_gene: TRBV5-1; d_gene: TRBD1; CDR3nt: TGCGCCAGCAGCAGGATCGGGACAGGGGATAAAGGCGACTATGGCTACACCTTC; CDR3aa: CASSRIGTGDKGDYGYTF
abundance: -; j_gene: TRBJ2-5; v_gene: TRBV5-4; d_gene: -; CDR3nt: TGTGCCAGCAGCTTGGAGAGTTACGAGACCCAGTACTTC; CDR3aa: CASSLESYETQYF
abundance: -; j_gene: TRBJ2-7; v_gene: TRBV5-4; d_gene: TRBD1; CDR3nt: TGTGCCAGCAGCCCCCTGGGGACAGTCGGTTCCTACGAGCAGTACTTC; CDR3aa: CASSPLGTVGSYEQYF
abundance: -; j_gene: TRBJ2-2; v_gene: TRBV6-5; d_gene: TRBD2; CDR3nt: TGTGCCAGCAGTTTAAGCGGGGGGCTTTCCGGGGAGCTGTTTTTT; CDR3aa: CASSLSGGLSGELFF
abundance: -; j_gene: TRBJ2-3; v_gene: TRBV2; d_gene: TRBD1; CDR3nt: TGTGCCAGCAGTTTCTCCGGGACAGGGAAGACAGATACGCAGTATTTT; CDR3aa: CASSFSGTGKTDTQYF
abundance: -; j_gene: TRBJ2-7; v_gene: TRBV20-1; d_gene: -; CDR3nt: TGCAGTGCTGACAGGCTCCACGAGCAGTACTTC; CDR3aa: CSADRLHEQYF
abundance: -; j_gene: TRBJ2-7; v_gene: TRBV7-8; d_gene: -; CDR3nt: TGTGCCAGCAGCTTAGCGTCTAACGAGCAGTACTTC; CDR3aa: CASSLASNEQYF
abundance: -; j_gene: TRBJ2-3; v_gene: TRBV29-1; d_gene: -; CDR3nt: TGCAGCACCCGGGCAGATACGCAGTATTTT; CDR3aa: CSTRADTQYF
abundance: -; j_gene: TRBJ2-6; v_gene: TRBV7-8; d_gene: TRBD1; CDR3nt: TGTGCCAGCAGCTCCCGGGACAGGGGGTCTGGGGCCAACGTCCTGACTTTC; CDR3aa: CASSSRDRGSGANVLTF
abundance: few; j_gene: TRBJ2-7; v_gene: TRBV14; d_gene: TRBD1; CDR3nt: TGTGCCAGCAGCCAAGTTGGTCTGGCAGGGGGCCTCGAGCAGTACTTC; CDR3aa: CASSQVGLAGGLEQYF
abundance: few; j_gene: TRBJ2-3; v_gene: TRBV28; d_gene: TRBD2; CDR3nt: TGTGCCAGCAGTTTAGCGGGGGGAGATACGCAGTATTTT; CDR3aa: CASSLAGGDTQYF
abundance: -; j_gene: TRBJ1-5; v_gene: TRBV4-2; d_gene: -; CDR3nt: TGTGCCAGCAGCCAAGCTTTAGCGGACGAGTGGAATCAGCCCCAGCATTTT; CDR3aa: CASSQALADEWNQPQHF
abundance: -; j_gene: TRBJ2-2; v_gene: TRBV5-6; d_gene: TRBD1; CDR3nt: TGTGCCAGCAGCTTCGAACAGGGGTATACCGGGGAGCTGTTTTTT; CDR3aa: CASSFEQGYTGELFF
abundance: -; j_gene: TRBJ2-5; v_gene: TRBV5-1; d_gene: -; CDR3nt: TGCGCCAGCAGCTCTCGCCAGACAGGCCCCGGGGAGACCCAGTACTTC; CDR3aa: CASSSRQTGPGETQYF
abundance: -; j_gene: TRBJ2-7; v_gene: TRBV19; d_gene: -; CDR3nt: TGTGCCAGTAGTCCCCTGCCCCTGAGCTCCTACGAGCAGTACTTC; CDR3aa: CASSPLPLSSYEQYF
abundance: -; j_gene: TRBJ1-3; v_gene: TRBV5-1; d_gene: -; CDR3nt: TGCGCCAGCAGCTTGGTACGGGACTCTGGAAACACCATATATTTT; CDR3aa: CASSLVRDSGNTIYF
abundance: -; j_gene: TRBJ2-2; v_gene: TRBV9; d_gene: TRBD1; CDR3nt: TGTGCCAGCACCGGGACAGGGGGTTTCGGCGGGGAGCTGTTTTTT; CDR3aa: CASTGTGGFGGELFF
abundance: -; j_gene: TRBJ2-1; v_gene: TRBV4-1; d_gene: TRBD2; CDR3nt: TGCGCCAGCAGCCAAGATCAGCCTCGCAGCGGGGGGGACAATGAGCAGTTCTTC; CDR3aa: CASSQDQPRSGGDNEQFF
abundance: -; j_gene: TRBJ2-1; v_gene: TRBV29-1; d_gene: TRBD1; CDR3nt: TGCAGCGTTGAAGGGCCCGGGGACAGGGCGGGGTCGTTCTTC; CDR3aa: CSVEGPGDRAGSFF
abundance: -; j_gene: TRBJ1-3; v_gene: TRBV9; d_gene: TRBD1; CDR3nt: TGTGCCAGCAGCAAGCGCACAGGGGACTCTGGAAACACCATATATTTT; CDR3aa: CASSKRTGDSGNTIYF
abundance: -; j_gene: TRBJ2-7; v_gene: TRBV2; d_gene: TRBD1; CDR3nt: TGTGCCAGCAGTCCCCCTGGGACAGGGGAGAGGCAGTACTTC; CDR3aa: CASSPPGTGERQYF
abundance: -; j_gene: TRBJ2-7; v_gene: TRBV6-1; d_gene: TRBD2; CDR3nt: TGTGCCAGCAGCCCCCCTAGCGGGCTAGGGGACGAGCAGTACTTC; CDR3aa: CASSPPSGLGDEQYF
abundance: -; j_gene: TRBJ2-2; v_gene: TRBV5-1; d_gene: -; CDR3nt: TGCGCCAGCAGAGATCGGGCGGGTAGTCGGACCGGGGAGCTGTTTTTT; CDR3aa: CASRDRAGSRTGELFF
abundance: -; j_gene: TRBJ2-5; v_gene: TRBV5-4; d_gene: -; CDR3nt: TGTGCCAGCAGCCGGAGGAGGGAGACACAAGAGACCCAGTACTTC; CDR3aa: CASSRRRETQETQYF
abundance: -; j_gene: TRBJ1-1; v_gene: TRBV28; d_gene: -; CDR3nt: TGTGCCAGCAGTAACTGGGACATGAACACTGAAGCTTTCTTT; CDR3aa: CASSNWDMNTEAFF
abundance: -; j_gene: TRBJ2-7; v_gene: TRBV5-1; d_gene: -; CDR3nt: TGCGCCAGCAGCCTATCCGGGACAAGCTCCTACGAGCAGTACTTC; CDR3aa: CASSLSGTSSYEQYF
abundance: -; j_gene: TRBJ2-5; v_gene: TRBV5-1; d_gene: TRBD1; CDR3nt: TGCGCCAGCAGGGGACAGGGGGCCCTCTGGGAGACCCAGTACTTC; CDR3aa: CASRGQGALWETQYF
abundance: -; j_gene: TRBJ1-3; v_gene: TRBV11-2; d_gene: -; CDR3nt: TGTGCCAGCAGCTTGTGGGCGAAAGTCCAGCTCGCTGGAAACACCATATATTTT; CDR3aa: CASSLWAKVQLAGNTIYF
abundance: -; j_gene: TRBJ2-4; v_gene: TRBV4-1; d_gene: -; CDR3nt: TGTGCCAGCAGCCACCGGGACATACAAAACATTCAGTACTTC; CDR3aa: CASSHRDIQNIQYF
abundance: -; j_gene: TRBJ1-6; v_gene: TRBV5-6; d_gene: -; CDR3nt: TGTGCCAGCAGAATAAAGGGAGGGACCGTGAATTCACCCCTCCACTTT; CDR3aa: CASRIKGGTVNSPLHF
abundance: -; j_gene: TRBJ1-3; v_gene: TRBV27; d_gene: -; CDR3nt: TGTGCCAGCAGTAGAGAGGGCTCTGGAAACACCATATATTTT; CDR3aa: CASSREGSGNTIYF
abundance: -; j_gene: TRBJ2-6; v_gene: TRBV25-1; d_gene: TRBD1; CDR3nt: TGTGCCAGCAGGGTGGACAGGCCCCCAAGCTCTGGGGCCAACGTCCTGACTTTC; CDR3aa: CASRVDRPPSSGANVLTF
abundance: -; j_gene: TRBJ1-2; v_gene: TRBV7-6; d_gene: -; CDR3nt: TGTGCCAGCAGCGATAACATCCAACCCTACACCTTC; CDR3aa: CASSDNIQPYTF
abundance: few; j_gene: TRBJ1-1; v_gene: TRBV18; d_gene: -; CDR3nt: TGTGCCAGCTCACTCCACTCAGGGGAAGAAGCTTTCTTT; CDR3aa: CASSLHSGEEAFF
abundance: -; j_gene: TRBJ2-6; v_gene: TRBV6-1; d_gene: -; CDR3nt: TGTGCCAGCAGGAGAATCTCTGGGGCCAACGTCCTGACTTTC; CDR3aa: CASRRISGANVLTF
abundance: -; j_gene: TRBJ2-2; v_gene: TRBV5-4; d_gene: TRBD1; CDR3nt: TGTGCCAGCAGCGTACGGACAGGGGGCAACACCGGGGAGCTGTTTTTT; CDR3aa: CASSVRTGGNTGELFF
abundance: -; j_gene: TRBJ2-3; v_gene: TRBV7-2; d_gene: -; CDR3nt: TGTGCCAGCAGCTTAGGTCTAGCGTCAGATACGCAGTATTTT; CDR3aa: CASSLGLASDTQYF
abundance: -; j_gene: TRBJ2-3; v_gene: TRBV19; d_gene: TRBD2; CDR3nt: TGTGCCAGTAGTACCCTGAATGCGGGGGGCACAGATACGCAGTATTTT; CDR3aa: CASSTLNAGGTDTQYF
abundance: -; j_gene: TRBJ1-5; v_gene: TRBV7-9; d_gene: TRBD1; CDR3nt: TGTGCCAGCAGCTTAGCACAGGGGGCCAGCAATCAGCCCCAGCATTTT; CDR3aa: CASSLAQGASNQPQHF
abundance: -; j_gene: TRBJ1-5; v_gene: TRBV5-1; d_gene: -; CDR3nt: TGCGCCAGCAGCTTGGACGTCGGGGGGCAACAGCCCCAGCATTTT; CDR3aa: CASSLDVGGQQPQHF